Below, 31 T cell receptor beta chains from the same sample are listed, as sequenced in a study of TIL therapy for anti-PD-1-resistant metastatic lung cancer. The libraries were made with immunoSEQ v3. This table comes from immunoSEQ multiplex PCR, and its TCRdb copy is limited to in-frame clones, with some not included. The sample consists of some 60,000 clones, about 70% of them appearing once. Described time point: pre-treatment sample, taken before nivolumab and TIL therapy. The sample consisted of blood, taken at baseline. Receptors were obtained from a person aged 25 to 80 with non-small cell lung cancer.

This clone was seen more than once but under ten times. V usage is TRBV10-3 and J usage is TRBJ1-2, with 11 bases matching TRBD1. Losses at the gene ends were 7 bases for V and 6 bases for J; bases not matched to a gene: 7. In germline, CDR1 is ENHRY, CDR2 SYGVKD. The CDR3 runs 14 residues. For the CDR3, the DNA is TGTGCCATCACTCTGGGGGACAGGGGGAATGGCTACACCTTC. Translating gives CAITLGDRGNGYTF.

The CDR3 coding sequence is TGCGCCAGCAGCCAACGGGCGGGGGGGCAAGAGACCCAGTACTTC. This encodes CASSQRAGGQETQYF. The chain combines TRBV4-1 with TRBJ2-5, with TRBD2 matching over 9 bases. Germline V gene sequence: CDR1 MGHRA, CDR2 YSYEKL. The V gene end was trimmed by 2 bases and the J gene end by 2 bases; junction bases not matched to a gene: 3. CDR3 length: 15 residues.

This clone was detected only a few times. V and J are TRBV5-3 and TRBJ2-7; 10 positions match TRBD1. TRBV5-3 is recorded as an ORF, its role being uncertain. Trimming removed 3 bases from V and 4 bases from J; junction bases left unmatched: 4. This CDR3 comprises 14 residues. The CDR3 nucleotides are TGTGCCAGAAGCTCGACAGGGGGCGATTACGAGCAGTACTTC. This codes for CARSSTGGDYEQYF.

This chain connects TRBV7-2 to TRBJ2-7; D is tentatively TRBD1 or TRBD2 (5 bases each). The CDR3 is 14 amino acids. Germline V CDR1 and CDR2: SGHTA, FQGNSA. V was cut by 1 base and J by 5 bases, with 12 bases left in between. The CDR3: CASSLGGDRDEQYF. The CDR3 DNA sequence: TGTGCCAGCAGCTTAGGAGGGGATCGAGACGAGCAGTACTTC.

The gene calls are TRBV10-3 and TRBJ2-7, with 9 bases matching TRBD1. With V trimmed by 4 bases and J by 3 bases, 10 bases remained unmatched. Germline CDR1 ENHRY, CDR2 SYGVKD. The CDR3 has 16 amino acids. The CDR3 region is CAISGLGTGYLYEQYF. For the CDR3, the DNA is TGTGCCATCAGTGGTTTGGGGACAGGGTACCTCTACGAGCAGTACTTC.

The V gene is TRBV5-6, the J gene TRBJ2-1, with 12 bases aligning to TRBD2. Germline CDR1 reads SGHDT; CDR2 reads YYEEEE. This CDR3 spans 16 amino acids. V dropped 4 bases and J dropped 7; count of bases not matched to a gene: 9. This chain's CDR3 is CASSMRRTSGNNEQFF. As DNA, the CDR3 is TGTGCCAGCAGCATGAGGAGGACTAGCGGGAATAATGAGCAGTTCTTC.

CDR3 residues: CASSLSGGQETQYF. The DNA of the CDR3 is TGTGCCAGCAGCCTTAGCGGGGGACAAGAGACCCAGTACTTC. The chain links TRBV5-6 to TRBJ2-5; TRBD2 agrees at 9 bases. Germline V lookup: CDR1 SGHDT, CDR2 YYEEEE. This CDR3 has 14 amino acids. The J segment lost 2 bases and the V segment lost 4 bases, leaving 3 bases of the junction unmatched.

V is TRBV13 and J is TRBJ1-2, with D tentatively TRBD1 (6 bases). The V and J ends lost 1 base and 4 bases respectively, with 19 bases between them. Germline CDR1 is PRHDT and CDR2 is FYEKMQ (reference sequence). The CDR3 consists of 17 residues. The CDR3 DNA is TGTGCCAGCAGCTTAGTCTCGGACCAGGGACACATCTATGGCTACACCTTC. Translation gives CASSLVSDQGHIYGYTF.

The V call is TRBV11-2, the J call TRBJ2-1; 9 nucleotides agree with TRBD2. This CDR3 contains 16 residues. The germline gives CDR1 SGHAT, CDR2 FQNNGV. The V segment lost 3 bases and the J segment 1 base; nucleotides outside the gene matches: 4. The DNA of the CDR3 is TGTGCCAGCAGCTTTTTCCTAGCGGGATCCTACAATGAGCAGTTCTTC. This sequence encodes CASSFFLAGSYNEQFF.

This chain joins TRBV15 and TRBJ2-7, with D possibly matching TRBD2 (7 bases). The CDR3 has 15 residues. Trimming removed 1 base from V and 4 bases from J, with 14 bases in between. In germline, CDR1 is LNHNV, CDR2 YYDKDF (reference sequence). The CDR3 coding sequence is TGTGCCACCAGCAGAGGGGGCGGGGGCTCTTACGAGCAGTACTTC. It encodes CATSRGGGGSYEQYF.

The CDR3 DNA reads TGTGCCAGCAGCTTCGGGCCCCAGCGACTCCAAGAGACCCAGTACTTC. Encoded protein: CASSFGPQRLQETQYF. The V gene is TRBV7-9, the J gene TRBJ2-5; no firm D call. Trimming pared 3 bases from V and 1 base from J, leaving 15 bases between. CDR3 length: 16 amino acids. Germline V CDR1 and CDR2: SEHNR, FQNEAQ (reference sequence).

This clone was observed a single time. The chain carries TRBV11-2 and TRBJ2-3; D may be TRBD2 (7 bases). Germline V CDR1 and CDR2: SGHAT, FQNNGV. Trimming left V 6 bases short and J 2 bases short, with 12 bases between. The CDR3 length is 14 residues. This CDR3 is CASSLAGATDTQYF. DNA for the CDR3: TGTGCCAGCAGTCTCGCGGGGGCCACAGATACGCAGTATTTT.

The DNA of the CDR3 is TGTGCCAGCAGTTTAACAGGGGGCGTCTCTGAAGCTTTCTTT. Translating gives CASSLTGGVSEAFF. J is TRBJ1-1 and V is TRBV27; TRBD1 matches 9 bases. This CDR3 is built from 14 residues. Germline V gives CDR1 MNHEY, CDR2 SMNVEV (reference sequence). V trimming: 2 bases; J trimming: 6 bases; junction bases outside the gene matches: 4.

This clone has only a few counts. V and J are TRBV5-6 and TRBJ1-6, with 8 bases fitting TRBD1. The CDR3 is made up of 16 amino acids. Trimming at V came to 0 bases and at J to 5 bases, leaving 4 bases not matched to a gene. Per the germline V gene, CDR1 is SGHDT and CDR2 is YYEEEE. The CDR3 spells CASSLVSGGDNSPLHF. CDR3 nucleotides: TGTGCCAGCAGCTTGGTGTCAGGGGGCGATAATTCACCCCTCCACTTT.

V and J are TRBV6-5 and TRBJ1-1; D not certain. CDR1 is MNHEY, CDR2 SVGAGI, per germline. V lost 0 bases to trimming and J lost 7 bases, with 9 bases between them. This CDR3 is built from 13 residues. Here the CDR3 DNA reads TGTGCCAGCAGTTACTCGAGTCGGGGTGAAGCTTTCTTT. It yields the protein CASSYSSRGEAFF.

The chain employs TRBV14 and TRBJ2-5; D gene ambiguous. CDR3 length: 14 amino acids. From germline, CDR1 is SGHDN and CDR2 FVKESK. The V end was cut by 1 base, the J end by 7 bases, with 13 bases between. The CDR3 reads CASSQGARSMTQYF. The CDR3 DNA reads as TGTGCCAGCAGCCAAGGGGCTAGGAGTATGACCCAGTACTTC.

The rearrangement uses TRBV7-2 and TRBJ1-2; D might be TRBD1 (5 bases). Germline V CDR1 and CDR2: SGHTA, FQGNSA. V lost 1 base to trimming and J lost 4 bases, with 13 bases between them. The CDR3 spans 15 residues. CDR3 nucleotide sequence: TGTGCCAGCAGCTTAGGTGGGGGAGCGGGCTATGGCTACACCTTC. Encoded protein: CASSLGGGAGYGYTF. Complete variable domain (other parts from reference TRBV7-2 and TRBJ1-2): GAGVSQSPSNKVTEKGKDVELRCDPISGHTALYWYRQSLGQGLEFLIYFQGNSAPDKSGLPSDRFSAERTGGSVSTLTIQRTQQEDSAVYLCASSLGGGAGYGYTFGSGTRLTVV.

Of note for this clone: Other DNA sequences in the same sample also yield this CDR3. The V gene is TRBV9, the J gene TRBJ2-3; no reliable D call. V dropped 0 bases and J dropped 5 bases, with 7 bases sitting between them. This CDR3 region has 13 residues. Germline CDR1 and CDR2: SGDLS and YYNGEE. CDR3 bases: TGTGCCAGCAGCGTAGGCTCCCGAGATACGCAGTATTTT. This codes for CASSVGSRDTQYF.

This clone was seen only a few times. The DNA of the CDR3 is TGTGCCAGCAGCCCCCCTGGGAGCCGAGGGGACAATGAGCAGTTCTTC. Encoded protein: CASSPPGSRGDNEQFF. V is TRBV14 and J is TRBJ2-1, with D perhaps being TRBD1 or TRBD2 (5 bases each). CDR1 is SGHDN and CDR2 is FVKESK in the germline V gene. Trimming removed 4 bases at V and 5 bases at J, with 18 bases between. CDR3 size: 16 residues.

The chain is built from TRBV4-1 and TRBJ2-5; TRBD2 matches at 13 bases. CDR1 is MGHRA, CDR2 YSYEKL, per germline. This CDR3 spans 17 amino acids. Trimming cost V 2 bases and J 3 bases; bases outside gene matches: 6. The CDR3 nucleotides are TGCGCCAGCAGCCAACCCGCCGGGACTAGCGGGGAAGAGACCCAGTACTTC. It yields the protein CASSQPAGTSGEETQYF.

The chain uses TRBV9 and TRBJ2-1; 10 bases match TRBD2. The CDR3 contains 15 residues. The germline V gene has CDR1 SGDLS and CDR2 YYNGEE. The trim removed 4 bases at V and 3 bases at J, leaving 4 bases unmatched. The CDR3 loop is CASSPSGGIYNEQFF. The CDR3 DNA reads TGTGCCAGCAGCCCTAGCGGGGGAATCTACAATGAGCAGTTCTTC.

The V call is TRBV4-2, the J call TRBJ1-2; D is unclear. Trimming took 1 base from V and 0 from J, leaving 12 bases between them. The CDR3 is 16 residues long. Germline CDR1 is LGHNA and CDR2 is YNFKEQ. The CDR3 bases are TGTGCCAGCAGCCAAGGCCGAGGAGTGACTAACTATGGCTACACCTTC. Its protein product is CASSQGRGVTNYGYTF.

The chain carries TRBV7-3 and TRBJ2-7, with D perhaps being TRBD1 or TRBD2 (7 bases each). Germline CDR1 and CDR2: SGHTA and FQGTGA. Trimming left V 1 base short and J 6 bases short, with 13 bases between. The length of the CDR3 is 14 residues. The CDR3 protein is CASSLNSRGGEQYF. In DNA, the CDR3 is TGTGCCAGCAGCTTAAATTCCAGGGGGGGCGAGCAGTACTTC.

The V call is TRBV29-1, the J call TRBJ1-1; D might be TRBD1 (5 bases). Trimming pared 5 bases from V and 0 bases from J, leaving 16 bases between. The CDR3 has 15 residues. CDR1 SQVTM and CDR2 ANQGSEA come from the germline V gene. The CDR3 DNA reads TGCAGCGTTCCTGACAGCCAAAACTTGAACACTGAAGCTTTCTTT. Protein product: CSVPDSQNLNTEAFF.

This chain joins TRBV11-2 and TRBJ1-3; no clear D. The CDR3 has 14 residues. Trimming stripped 5 bases from V and 1 base from J, with 9 bases between. The germline V gene encodes CDR1 SGHAT and CDR2 FQNNGV. The CDR3 loop is CASSLGFSGNTIYF. CDR3 nucleotide sequence: TGTGCCAGCAGCCTTGGGTTTTCTGGAAACACCATATATTTT.

The V and J genes are TRBV5-5 and TRBJ2-3; 11 bases fit TRBD2. V shed 7 bases and J 2 bases; nucleotides not matched to a gene: 3. The germline CDR1 and CDR2 sequences are SGHKS and YYEKEE (reference sequence). The CDR3 runs 14 residues. The DNA of the CDR3 is TGTGCCAGCTCTAGCGGGGGGCCCACAGATACGCAGTATTTT. It codes for CASSSGGPTDTQYF.

This clone was recorded only once. CDR3 coding DNA: TGTGCCAGCAGGGAGACAGGGAGGGAAAAACTGTTTTTT. As protein: CASRETGREKLFF. The chain combines TRBV2 with TRBJ1-4; 7 bases are a match to TRBD1. This CDR3 is 13 amino acids long. Germline CDR1 is SNHLY and CDR2 is FYNNEI. Trimming cost V 6 bases and J 8 bases; bases outside gene matches: 6.

This clone occurred a few times. The chain recombines TRBV15 with TRBJ2-7, with 7 bases aligning to TRBD2. Germline V gene data show CDR1 as LNHNV and CDR2 as YYDKDF (reference sequence). Trimming took 5 bases from V and 5 from J; bases not matched to a gene: 12. The CDR3 contains 15 residues. DNA of the CDR3: TGTGCCACCAGCCGCCCTTCGGGGGGAAGCCACGAGCAGTACTTC. It is translated as CATSRPSGGSHEQYF. Full variable domain (rest looked up from reference TRBV15 and TRBJ2-7): DAMVIQNPRYQVTQFGKPVTLSCSQTLNHNVMYWYQQKSSQAPKLLFHYYDKDFNNEADTPDNFQSRRPNTSFCFLDIRSPGLGDTAMYLCATSRPSGGSHEQYFGPGTRLTVT.

The chain links TRBV5-1 to TRBJ2-5; D unclear. The CDR3 totals 14 residues. The germline gives CDR1 SGHRS, CDR2 YFSETQ. Trimming pared 1 base from V and 5 bases from J, leaving 12 bases between. The CDR3 bases are TGCGCCAGCAGCTTGAGGGCGGTGGAGGAGACCCAGTACTTC. As protein: CASSLRAVEETQYF.

The sample holds one count of this clone. The chain carries TRBV5-1 and TRBJ1-1; D gene unclear. From germline, CDR1 is SGHRS and CDR2 YFSETQ. This CDR3 has 14 amino acids. V lost 6 bases and J 4 bases, leaving 16 bases between the germline ends. The CDR3 sequence: CASNSPGRGTEAFF. In DNA form, the CDR3 reads TGCGCCAGCAACTCCCCGGGCCGGGGCACTGAAGCTTTCTTT.

V gene TRBV7-9 combines with J gene TRBJ1-4; weak D call: TRBD1 (5 bases). Trimming pared 5 bases from V and 2 bases from J, leaving 24 bases between. The germline V gene encodes CDR1 SEHNR and CDR2 FQNEAQ (reference sequence). This CDR3 has 19 amino acids. DNA of the CDR3: TGTGCCAGCAGCATAGGGACTATCGGTTGGGGGTTTACTAATGAAAAACTGTTTTTT. Protein: CASSIGTIGWGFTNEKLFF. The whole variable domain, remainder taken from reference TRBV7-9 and TRBJ1-4, is DTGVSQNPRHKITKRGQNVTFRCDPISEHNRLYWYRQTLGQGPEFLTYFQNEAQLEKSRLLSDRFSAERPKGSFSTLEIQRTEQGDSAMYLCASSIGTIGWGFTNEKLFFGSGTQLSVL.